This T cell receptor (beta chain) was captured by sequencing in a study of CD8 T cells in Susac syndrome. This clonotype appeared once. The CDR3 contains 15 residues. Germline loops: CDR1 ENHRY, CDR2 SYGVKD. With 3 bases clipped from V and 6 bases from J, the junction kept 7 bases outside the gene matches. Random hexamers were used to reverse transcribe the RNA input (roughly 0.5 to 1 ug). TCR beta CDR3 was amplified by immunoSEQ covering 54 Vbeta and 13 Jbeta. Each CDR3 protein gets one entry after TCRdb re-called the immunoSEQ multiplex PCR reads with MiXCR. The sample lists about 300,000 distinct CDR3 sequences, 90% to 95% occurring once.

Sequenced sample: CD4+ T cells from PBMCs. The chain combines TRBV10-3 with TRBJ2-2; 7 bases are shared with TRBD2. This sequence was found in a human donor with multiple sclerosis. The CDR3: CAISDASGKAGELFF. For the CDR3, the DNA is TGTGCCATCAGTGATGCAAGCGGGAAGGCCGGGGAGCTGTTTTTT.